These 27 T cell receptor beta chains were all obtained from the same sample, sequenced in a study of CD8 T cells in Susac syndrome. Reverse transcription used about 0.45 to 1 ug RNA and random hexamers. TCRdb called the immunoSEQ multiplex PCR reads again in MiXCR, with one record for every CDR3 protein. Of over 80,000 distinct CDR3 sequences in the sample, approximately 95% were seen once. Sequenced sample: CD8+ T cells from PBMCs. These receptors were obtained from a human donor with Susac syndrome.

The J gene is TRBJ2-3, the V gene TRBV4-3, with 7 bases fitting TRBD1. Germline trimming cut 3 bases from V and 2 bases from J; bases unmatched to any gene: 8. Germline values: CDR1 LGHNA, CDR2 YSLEER. This CDR3 contains 16 residues. The CDR3 DNA sequence: TGCGCCAGCAGCCAGCTTCCCGGGACAGTCACAGATACGCAGTATTTT. This codes for CASSQLPGTVTDTQYF.

V usage is TRBV27 and J usage is TRBJ2-7, with D unclear. CDR1 is MNHEY, CDR2 SMNVEV, per germline (reference sequence). This CDR3 has 14 residues. V was shortened by 3 bases and J by 1 base, with 10 bases between the two germline ends. This CDR3 reads CASSFLGPSYEQYF. As DNA, the CDR3 is TGTGCCAGCAGTTTTTTGGGTCCATCCTACGAGCAGTACTTC.

V gene TRBV9 combines with J gene TRBJ2-1, with 12 bases identical to TRBD1. Germline V lookup: CDR1 SGDLS, CDR2 YYNGEE. This CDR3 is 17 amino acids long. The V segment lost 3 bases and the J segment 7 bases; nucleotides outside the gene matches: 11. In DNA, the CDR3 is TGTGCCAGCAGCGACCCGAAGGGACAGGGGGCCGTTAATGAGCAGTTCTTC. Amino acids: CASSDPKGQGAVNEQFF. Drawing the rest from reference TRBV9 and TRBJ2-1, the complete variable domain is DSGVTQTPKHLITATGQRVTLRCSPRSGDLSVYWYQQSLDQGLQFLIQYYNGEERAKGNILERFSAQQFPDLHSELNLSSLELGDSALYFCASSDPKGQGAVNEQFFGPGTRLTVL.

The J gene is TRBJ2-7, the V gene TRBV27; 8 positions match TRBD1. From germline, CDR1 is MNHEY and CDR2 SMNVEV (reference sequence). Trimming removed 8 bases from V and 0 bases from J; junction bases left unmatched: 9. The CDR3 covers 15 residues. The CDR3 protein is CASGPGTGPSYEQYF. The CDR3 DNA follows: TGTGCCAGCGGCCCCGGGACAGGACCCTCCTACGAGCAGTACTTC.

This chain joins TRBV2 and TRBJ2-1, with 8 bases fitting TRBD2. V shed 3 bases, J shed 0 bases, and the junction held 4 bases outside the gene matches. There are 16 residues in the CDR3. Germline V CDR1 and CDR2: SNHLY, FYNNEI. Here the CDR3 DNA reads TGTGCCAGCAGTGAGGGTAGCGGGACCTCCTACAATGAGCAGTTCTTC. Amino acid sequence: CASSEGSGTSYNEQFF.

The chain is built from TRBV3-1 and TRBJ1-2, with D uncertain. In germline, CDR1 is LGHDT, CDR2 YNNKEL (reference sequence). Trimming cost V 1 base and J 8 bases, with 17 bases left between them. The CDR3 has 15 amino acids. CDR3: CASSQALVGGYGYTF. The CDR3 DNA sequence: TGTGCCAGCAGCCAAGCCCTCGTAGGAGGGTACGGCTACACCTTC.

The chain carries TRBV27 and TRBJ2-7; D call uncertain. V dropped 2 bases and J dropped 2 bases, with 4 bases sitting between them. The CDR3 spans 12 residues. Germline V gives CDR1 MNHEY, CDR2 SMNVEV (reference sequence). CDR3 region: CASSLDAYEQYF. The CDR3 bases are TGTGCCAGCAGTTTAGACGCCTACGAGCAGTACTTC.

The V call is TRBV28, the J call TRBJ2-7; D is uncertain. CDR1 is MDHEN, CDR2 SYDVKM, per germline. V lost 7 bases and J lost 2, with 24 bases in between. The CDR3 extends over 17 amino acids. CDR3 loop: CASKSHSYRVAAYEQYF. DNA of the CDR3: TGTGCCAGCAAATCTCATTCCTACAGAGTTGCCGCCTACGAGCAGTACTTC.

The CDR3 reads CATSSGQSSANVLTF. The CDR3, as DNA: TGTGCCACCAGCAGTGGACAGTCCTCGGCCAACGTCCTGACTTTC. The chain recombines TRBV15 with TRBJ2-6; weak D call: TRBD1 (6 bases). This CDR3 has 15 amino acids. Germline CDR1 LNHNV, CDR2 YYDKDF (reference sequence). V lost 3 bases and J lost 6, with 12 bases in between. The full variable domain, rest sourced from reference TRBV15 and TRBJ2-6, is DAMVIQNPRYQVTQFGKPVTLSCSQTLNHNVMYWYQQKSSQAPKLLFHYYDKDFNNEADTPDNFQSRRPNTSFCFLDIRSPGLGDTAMYLCATSSGQSSANVLTFGAGSRLTVL.

The chain links TRBV10-3 to TRBJ2-6; no firm D call. The V and J ends lost 4 bases and 2 bases respectively, with 6 bases between them. The CDR3 is made up of 14 amino acids. Germline CDR1 and CDR2: ENHRY and SYGVKD. The CDR3 nucleotides are TGTGCCATCAGTGTACAAACTGGGGCCAACGTCCTGACTTTC. It is translated as CAISVQTGANVLTF.

The chain is built from TRBV30 and TRBJ1-4; tentative D call: TRBD1 (6 bases). Trimming pared 8 bases from V and 8 bases from J, leaving 18 bases between. The CDR3 runs 13 residues. Looked up from germline, CDR1 is GTSNPN and CDR2 is SVGIG (reference sequence). DNA of the CDR3: TGTGCCGGAACCCGAGGGGGTGAGGAAAAACTGTTTTTT. Residues: CAGTRGGEEKLFF.

The genes are TRBV5-1 and TRBJ2-5, with D unresolved. The V and J ends lost 7 bases and 3 bases respectively, with 4 bases between them. The CDR3 has 10 residues. Germline V gives CDR1 SGHRS, CDR2 YFSETQ. CDR3 amino acids: CASDEETQYF. DNA for the CDR3: TGCGCCAGCGACGAAGAGACCCAGTACTTC.

The chain is built from TRBV5-1 and TRBJ2-3; D remains unclear. V shed 0 bases and J shed 2 bases, with 10 bases lying between them. CDR3 length: 15 residues. The V gene's germline CDR1 is SGHRS and CDR2 YFSETQ. In DNA form, the CDR3 reads TGCGCCAGCAGCTTGGTTGGGCTTTACACAGATACGCAGTATTTT. This gives the protein CASSLVGLYTDTQYF.

This clonotype was observed a single time. The V call is TRBV7-9, the J call TRBJ2-7; no firm D call. Trimming removed 3 bases from V and 0 bases from J, with 9 bases in between. Germline CDR1 and CDR2: SEHNR and FQNEAQ (reference sequence). This CDR3 spans 14 amino acids. CDR3 sequence (DNA): TGTGCCAGCAGCTTCTCCGGTTTCTCCTACGAGCAGTACTTC. Translating gives CASSFSGFSYEQYF.

The chain employs TRBV12-3 or TRBV12-4 and TRBJ1-1; D might be TRBD1 (5 bases). V gave up 4 bases and J gave up 7 bases, with 19 bases separating them. CDR3 length equals 15 residues. CDR3 bases: TGTGCCAGCAGTTCCGAACAGGCGGCGGAGGGTGAAGCTTTCTTT. Residues: CASSSEQAAEGEAFF.

The genes are TRBV28 and TRBJ2-1; 12 bases map to TRBD2. Germline CDR1 reads MDHEN; CDR2 reads SYDVKM. The CDR3 runs to 15 residues. V was pared by 4 bases and J by 9 bases, with 7 bases of the junction left unmatched. In DNA, the CDR3 is TGTGCCAGCAGTTCCTTGACTAGCGGGAGCCCTGAGCAGTTCTTC. Translation: CASSSLTSGSPEQFF.

The chain uses TRBV4-3 and TRBJ2-7; 8 bases align to TRBD2. Germline CDR1 reads LGHNA; CDR2 reads YSLEER. The CDR3 is made up of 15 amino acids. After removal of 0 bases from V and 5 bases from J, the junction contained 6 bases not matched to a gene. The DNA of the CDR3 is TGCGCCAGCAGCCAAGATCTGGTTAGCGGGAACGAGCAGTACTTC. Translated, it gives CASSQDLVSGNEQYF.

The chain uses TRBV11-2 and TRBJ2-2; D not resolved. The CDR3 contains 15 residues. The V gene lost 6 bases and the J gene lost 1 base, with 12 bases spanning the gap. The germline V gene encodes CDR1 SGHAT and CDR2 FQNNGV. The CDR3 DNA is TGTGCCAGCAGTTTCTACAGTGAGAACACCGGGGAGCTGTTTTTT. Its translation: CASSFYSENTGELFF.

CDR3 amino acids: CASSQWGTGEGDTQYF. CDR3 DNA sequence: TGTGCCAGCAGCCAGTGGGGCACAGGGGAGGGAGATACGCAGTATTTT. The rearrangement links TRBV11-3 to TRBJ2-3; the D call may be TRBD1 or TRBD2 (7 bases each). CDR1 is SGHNT and CDR2 is YENEEA in the germline V gene. There are 16 residues in the CDR3. Trimming shortened V by 5 bases and J by 5 bases, and 20 bases separated the two germline ends.

This rearrangement joins TRBV7-6 to TRBJ1-4; no definite D call. The ends were cut back, 11 bases at V and 8 bases at J, with 21 bases in the middle. Germline V gene data show CDR1 as SGHVS and CDR2 as FNYEAQ. The CDR3 is 14 residues long. The chain's CDR3 is CARKGRGCREKLFF. For the CDR3, the DNA is TGTGCCCGAAAAGGCCGGGGATGCCGCGAAAAACTGTTTTTT.

This clonotype came up once. The rearrangement uses TRBV30 and TRBJ1-5; D not resolved. The germline V and J ends were trimmed by 0 bases and 3 bases, with 15 bases remaining between them. Germline lookup yields CDR1 GTSNPN and CDR2 SVGIG (reference sequence). This CDR3 region has 16 residues. This CDR3 reads CAWSVGLPLDNQPQHF. In DNA, the CDR3 is TGTGCCTGGAGTGTGGGTCTTCCGTTGGACAATCAGCCCCAGCATTTT.

This clonotype was picked up one time. The chain has TRBV6-5 and TRBJ1-2, with TRBD1 matching over 7 bases. V lost 5 bases to trimming and J lost 7 bases; unmatched junction nucleotides: 10. CDR3 length equals 14 residues. Germline V lookup: CDR1 MNHEY, CDR2 SVGAGI. This chain's CDR3 is CASSAGTVFSGYTF. The CDR3 nucleotides read TGTGCCAGCAGTGCCGGGACAGTCTTTAGTGGCTACACCTTC.

This chain joins TRBV20-1 and TRBJ2-7; D perhaps matches TRBD1 (6 bases). The CDR3 runs to 15 residues. CDR1 and CDR2 (germline): DFQATT, SNEGSKA (reference sequence). Deletions cut 2 bases from V and 4 bases from J, with 18 bases between. The chain's CDR3 is CSARSGRQDFYEQYF. The DNA of the CDR3 is TGCAGTGCTAGATCAGGGAGACAGGACTTTTACGAGCAGTACTTC.

The chain carries TRBV6-2 or TRBV6-3 and TRBJ2-7; TRBD2 aligns across 8 bases. Germline V gene lookup returns CDR1 MNHEY and CDR2 SVGEGT. Losses at the gene ends were 0 bases for V and 3 bases for J; bases not matched to a gene: 4. The CDR3 contains 15 residues. CDR3 nucleotide sequence: TGTGCCAGCAGTTACTCGAACAGCGGGGGCTACGAGCAGTACTTC. Translated: CASSYSNSGGYEQYF.

The chain uses TRBV7-9 and TRBJ2-7; maybe TRBD1 (6 bases). Trimming shortened V by 1 base and J by 4 bases, and 17 bases separated the two germline ends. This CDR3 spans 16 amino acids. Germline V gene sequence: CDR1 SEHNR, CDR2 FQNEAQ (reference sequence). For the CDR3, the DNA is TGTGCCAGCAGCTTAGTAGTCGGACAGTCACGATACGAGCAGTACTTC. It is translated as CASSLVVGQSRYEQYF.

The rearrangement uses TRBV19 and TRBJ2-1; 11 nucleotides match TRBD2. This CDR3 has 15 amino acids. The V and J ends lost 3 bases and 6 bases, in that order; junction bases with no gene match: 4. The V gene's germline CDR1 is LNHDA and CDR2 SQIVND (reference sequence). The CDR3 DNA is TGTGCCAGTAGTATTTGGCTAGCGGGGGGCAATGAGCAGTTCTTC. This gives the protein CASSIWLAGGNEQFF.

The chain recombines TRBV4-2 with TRBJ1-1; the D is unclear. The germline V gene has CDR1 LGHNA and CDR2 YNFKEQ. Trimming cost V 8 bases and J 1 base, with 14 bases left between them. This CDR3 region has 14 residues. The chain's CDR3 is CASGRPGGNTEAFF. Written as DNA, the CDR3 is TGTGCCAGCGGGAGGCCGGGCGGGAACACTGAAGCTTTCTTT.